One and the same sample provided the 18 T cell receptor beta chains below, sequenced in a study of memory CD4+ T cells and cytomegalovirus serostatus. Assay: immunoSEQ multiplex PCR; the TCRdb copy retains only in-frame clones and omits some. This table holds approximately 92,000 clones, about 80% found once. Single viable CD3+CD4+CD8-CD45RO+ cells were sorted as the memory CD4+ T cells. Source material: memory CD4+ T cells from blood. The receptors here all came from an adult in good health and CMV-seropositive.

CDR3 DNA: TGTGCCAGCAGCTTTTCAACAGGGAACACCGGGGAGCTGTTTTTT. Its protein product is CASSFSTGNTGELFF. V and J are TRBV11-1 and TRBJ2-2, with TRBD1 as a possible D gene (5 bases). Germline CDR1 reads SGHAT; CDR2 reads FQDESV (reference sequence). V lost 3 bases, J lost 1 base, and 9 bases lay in between. CDR3 length equals 15 residues.

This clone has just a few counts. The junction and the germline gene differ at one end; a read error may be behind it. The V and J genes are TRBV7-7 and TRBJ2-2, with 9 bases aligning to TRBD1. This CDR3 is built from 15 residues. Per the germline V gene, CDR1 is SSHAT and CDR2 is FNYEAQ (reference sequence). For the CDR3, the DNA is TGTGCTAGCAGCTTAGGGGGACAGGGTTCCGGGGAGCTGTTTTTT. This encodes CASSLGGQGSGELFF.

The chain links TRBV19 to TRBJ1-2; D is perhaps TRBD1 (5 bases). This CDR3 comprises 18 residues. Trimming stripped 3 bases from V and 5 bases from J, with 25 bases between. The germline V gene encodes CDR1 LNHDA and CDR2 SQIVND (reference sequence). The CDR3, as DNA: TGTGCCAGTAGTATTCATCTCTCTCGACAAGGGGAAGGGTATGGCTACACCTTC. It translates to CASSIHLSRQGEGYGYTF.

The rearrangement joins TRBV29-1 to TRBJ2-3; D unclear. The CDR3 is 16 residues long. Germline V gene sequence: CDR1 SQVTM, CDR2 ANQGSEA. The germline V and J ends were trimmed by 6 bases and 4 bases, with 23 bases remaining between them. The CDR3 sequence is CSVPTTPQVGADTQYF. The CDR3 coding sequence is TGCAGCGTCCCAACAACACCACAAGTGGGTGCAGATACGCAGTATTTT.

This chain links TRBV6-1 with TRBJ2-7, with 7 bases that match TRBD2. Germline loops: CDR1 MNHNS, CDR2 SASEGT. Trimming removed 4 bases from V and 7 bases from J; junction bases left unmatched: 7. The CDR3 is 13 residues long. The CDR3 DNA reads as TGTGCCAGCAGTGGGTATCCCGGGGGGGAGCAGTACTTC. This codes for CASSGYPGGEQYF.

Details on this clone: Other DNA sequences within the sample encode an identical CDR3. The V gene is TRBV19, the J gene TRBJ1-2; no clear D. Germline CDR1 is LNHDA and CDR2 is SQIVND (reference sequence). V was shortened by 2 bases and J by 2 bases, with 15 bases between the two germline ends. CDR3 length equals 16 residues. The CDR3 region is CASSIPTGGPNYGYTF. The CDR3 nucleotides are TGTGCCAGTAGTATACCGACGGGAGGTCCAAACTATGGCTACACCTTC.

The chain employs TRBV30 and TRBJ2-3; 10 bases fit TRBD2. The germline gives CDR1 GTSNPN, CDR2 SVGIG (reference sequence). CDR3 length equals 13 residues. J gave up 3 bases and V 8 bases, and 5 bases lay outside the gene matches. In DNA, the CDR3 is TGTGCCGGGCTAGCGGGAGCAACAGATACGCAGTATTTT. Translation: CAGLAGATDTQYF.

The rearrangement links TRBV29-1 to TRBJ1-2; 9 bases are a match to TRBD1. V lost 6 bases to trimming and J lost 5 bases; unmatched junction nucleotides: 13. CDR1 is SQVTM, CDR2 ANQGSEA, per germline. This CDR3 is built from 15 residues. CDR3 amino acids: CSVQLSGQGGYGYTF. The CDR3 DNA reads TGCAGCGTCCAGCTCTCGGGACAGGGCGGGTATGGCTACACCTTC.

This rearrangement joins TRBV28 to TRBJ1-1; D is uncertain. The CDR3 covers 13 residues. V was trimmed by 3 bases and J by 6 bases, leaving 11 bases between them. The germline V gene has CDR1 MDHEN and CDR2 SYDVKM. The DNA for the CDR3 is TGTGCCAGCAGTTTGAGCAGGATCGCTGAAGCTTTCTTT. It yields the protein CASSLSRIAEAFF. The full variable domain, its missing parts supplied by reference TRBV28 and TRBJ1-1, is DVKVTQSSRYLVKRTGEKVFLECVQDMDHENMFWYRQDPGLGLRLIYFSYDVKMKEKGDIPEGYSVSREKKERFSLILESASTNQTSMYLCASSLSRIAEAFFGQGTRLTVV.

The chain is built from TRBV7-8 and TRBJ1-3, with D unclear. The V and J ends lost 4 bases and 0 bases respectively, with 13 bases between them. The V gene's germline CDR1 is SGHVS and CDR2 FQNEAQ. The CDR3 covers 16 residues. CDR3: CASSSSRVFSGNTIYF. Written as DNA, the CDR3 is TGTGCCAGCAGCTCGTCAAGGGTGTTCTCTGGAAACACCATATATTTT. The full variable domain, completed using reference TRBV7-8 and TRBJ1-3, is GAGVSQSPRYKVAKRGQDVALRCDPISGHVSLFWYQQALGQGPEFLTYFQNEAQLDKSGLPSDRFFAERPEGSVSTLKIQRTQQEDSAVYLCASSSSRVFSGNTIYFGEGSWLTVV.

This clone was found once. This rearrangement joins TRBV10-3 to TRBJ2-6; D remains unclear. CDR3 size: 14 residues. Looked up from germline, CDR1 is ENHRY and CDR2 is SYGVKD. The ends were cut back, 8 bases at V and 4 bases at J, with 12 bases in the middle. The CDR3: CAIGTVSGANVLTF. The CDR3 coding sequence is TGTGCCATCGGTACAGTTTCCGGGGCCAACGTCCTGACTTTC.

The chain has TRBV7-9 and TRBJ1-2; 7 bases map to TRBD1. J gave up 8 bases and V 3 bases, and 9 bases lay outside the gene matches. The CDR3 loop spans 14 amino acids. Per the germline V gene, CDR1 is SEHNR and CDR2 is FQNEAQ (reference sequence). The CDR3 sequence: CASSFAGTDGGYTF. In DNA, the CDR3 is TGTGCCAGCAGCTTCGCCGGGACAGATGGCGGCTACACCTTC.

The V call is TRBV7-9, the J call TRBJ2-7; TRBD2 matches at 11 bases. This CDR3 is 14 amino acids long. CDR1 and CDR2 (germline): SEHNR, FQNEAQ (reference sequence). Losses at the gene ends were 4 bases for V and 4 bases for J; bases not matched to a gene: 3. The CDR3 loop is CASSSTSGIYEQYF. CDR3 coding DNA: TGTGCCAGCAGCTCGACTAGCGGGATATACGAGCAGTACTTC. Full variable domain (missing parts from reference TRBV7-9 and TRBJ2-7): DTGVSQNPRHKITKRGQNVTFRCDPISEHNRLYWYRQTLGQGPEFLTYFQNEAQLEKSRLLSDRFSAERPKGSFSTLEIQRTEQGDSAMYLCASSSTSGIYEQYFGPGTRLTVT.

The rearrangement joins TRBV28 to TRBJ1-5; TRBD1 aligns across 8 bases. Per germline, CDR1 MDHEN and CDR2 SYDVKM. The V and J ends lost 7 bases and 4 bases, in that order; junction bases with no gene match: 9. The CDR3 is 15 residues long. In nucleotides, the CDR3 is TGTGCCAGCACCCTAACAGGGGGTGGAAATCAGCCCCAGCATTTT. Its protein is CASTLTGGGNQPQHF.

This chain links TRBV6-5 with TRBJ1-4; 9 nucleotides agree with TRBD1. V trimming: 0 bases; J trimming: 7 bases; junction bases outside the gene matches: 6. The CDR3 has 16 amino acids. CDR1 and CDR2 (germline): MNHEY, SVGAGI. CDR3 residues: CASSYSMGTGREKLFF. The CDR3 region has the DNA TGTGCCAGCAGTTACTCGATGGGGACAGGGCGTGAAAAACTGTTTTTT.

The CDR3 nucleotides are TGTGCCAGCAGCAGGACAGGAGTTTCTAACTATGGCTACACCTTC. This translates into CASSRTGVSNYGYTF. The V call is TRBV5-8, the J call TRBJ1-2; 7 nucleotides agree with TRBD1. CDR3 length: 15 amino acids. The germline CDR1 and CDR2 sequences are SGHTS and YDEGEE. After removal of 4 bases from V and 0 bases from J, the junction contained 6 bases not matched to a gene.

The CDR3 nucleotides are TGCGCCAGCAGCTTGTTTCAGGGGGGTTTGAACACTGAAGCTTTCTTT. Translation gives CASSLFQGGLNTEAFF. This rearrangement joins TRBV5-1 to TRBJ1-1, with 7 bases fitting TRBD1. This CDR3 spans 16 amino acids. Germline V lookup: CDR1 SGHRS, CDR2 YFSETQ. The junction had 6 bases not matched to a gene; V was cut back by 1 base and J by 0 bases.

CDR3 residues: CASSAGLAGKFF. Here the CDR3 DNA reads TGTGCCAGCAGCGCCGGCCTAGCGGGGAAGTTCTTC. The rearrangement uses TRBV7-8 and TRBJ2-1; 9 bases line up with TRBD2. This CDR3 comprises 12 residues. The V segment lost 5 bases and the J segment 14 bases; nucleotides outside the gene matches: 7. The V gene's germline CDR1 is SGHVS and CDR2 FQNEAQ. Using reference TRBV7-8 and TRBJ2-1 for the parts outside the CDR3, the full variable domain is GAGVSQSPRYKVAKRGQDVALRCDPISGHVSLFWYQQALGQGPEFLTYFQNEAQLDKSGLPSDRFFAERPEGSVSTLKIQRTQQEDSAVYLCASSAGLAGKFFGPGTRLTVL.